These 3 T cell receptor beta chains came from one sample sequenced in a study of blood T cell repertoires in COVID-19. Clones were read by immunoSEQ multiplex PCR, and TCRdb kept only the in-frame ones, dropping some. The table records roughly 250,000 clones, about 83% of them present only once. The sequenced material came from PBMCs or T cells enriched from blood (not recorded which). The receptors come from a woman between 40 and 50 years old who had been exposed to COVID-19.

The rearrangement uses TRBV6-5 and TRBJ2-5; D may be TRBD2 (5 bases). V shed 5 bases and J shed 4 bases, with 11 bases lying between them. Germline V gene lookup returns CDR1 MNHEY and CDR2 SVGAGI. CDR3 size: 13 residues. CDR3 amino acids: CASSKAGGETQYF. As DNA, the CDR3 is TGTGCCAGCAGTAAGGCCGGAGGAGAGACCCAGTACTTC.

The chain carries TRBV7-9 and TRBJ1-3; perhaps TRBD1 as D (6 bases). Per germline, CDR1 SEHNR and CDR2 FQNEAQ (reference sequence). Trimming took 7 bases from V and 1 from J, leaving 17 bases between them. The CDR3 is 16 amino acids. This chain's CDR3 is CASTPLRGGSGNTIYF. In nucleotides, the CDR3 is TGTGCCAGCACCCCCCTTAGGGGGGGTTCTGGAAACACCATATATTTT.

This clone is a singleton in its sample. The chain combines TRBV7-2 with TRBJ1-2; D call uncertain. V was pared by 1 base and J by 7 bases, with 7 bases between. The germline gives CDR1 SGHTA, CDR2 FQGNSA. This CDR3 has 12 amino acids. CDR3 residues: CASSLGPGGYTF. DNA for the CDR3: TGTGCCAGCAGCTTAGGACCGGGTGGCTACACCTTC.